One and the same sample provided the 23 T cell receptor beta chains below, sequenced in a study of cytomegalovirus exposure and HLA in healthy donors. With 60 Vbeta and 13 Jbeta primers, the PCR was carried out. Assay: immunoSEQ multiplex PCR; the TCRdb copy retains only in-frame clones and omits some. The table records approximately 150,000 clones, 75% to 80% of them present only once. The source material was PBMCs. The source is a woman in her late teens or twenties in good health and CMV-seropositive.

The chain links TRBV7-9 to TRBJ1-3, with D maybe TRBD1 (6 bases). Trimming cost V 0 bases and J 2 bases, with 14 bases left between them. This CDR3 region has 17 residues. Germline values: CDR1 SEHNR, CDR2 FQNEAQ (reference sequence). The CDR3 sequence: CASSLAGDIFTGNTIYF. The CDR3 DNA is TGTGCCAGCAGCTTAGCCGGGGACATATTCACTGGAAACACCATATATTTT.

The count of this clone is one. The rearrangement uses TRBV30 and TRBJ1-1, with D perhaps matching TRBD1 (6 bases). Trimming pared 1 base from V and 6 bases from J, leaving 12 bases between. This CDR3 contains 13 residues. The germline gives CDR1 GTSNPN, CDR2 SVGIG (reference sequence). CDR3 residues: CAWSATGWAEAFF. DNA for the CDR3: TGTGCCTGGAGTGCCACAGGGTGGGCTGAAGCTTTCTTT.

V is TRBV15 and J is TRBJ1-4; D is unresolved. The V end lost 1 base, the J end lost 9 bases, and 12 bases lay between the germline ends. CDR1 is LNHNV, CDR2 YYDKDF, per germline (reference sequence). CDR3 length: 14 residues. In nucleotides, the CDR3 is TGTGCCACCAGCAGAGTACAAGGTGGGCAAAAACTGTTTTTT. This sequence encodes CATSRVQGGQKLFF.

The rearrangement joins TRBV5-1 to TRBJ2-1; possibly TRBD2 for D (7 bases). Trimming pared 2 bases from V and 7 bases from J, leaving 19 bases between. CDR1 is SGHRS and CDR2 is YFSETQ in the germline V gene. There are 16 residues in the CDR3. CDR3: CASSLGWGGQENEQFF. CDR3 coding DNA: TGCGCCAGCAGCTTAGGGTGGGGGGGCCAGGAGAATGAGCAGTTCTTC.

The V gene is TRBV18, the J gene TRBJ2-5; D gene ambiguous. With 6 bases removed from V and 5 bases from J, the gap between germline ends came to 10 bases. The CDR3 runs to 12 residues. Looked up from germline, CDR1 is KGHSH and CDR2 is LQKENI. The CDR3, as DNA: TGTGCCAGCTCTCCGCGGTGGGAGACCCAGTACTTC. This encodes CASSPRWETQYF.

The DNA for the CDR3 is TGTGCCAGCAGTTTCCGAGGGACAGGGGAAAACGAGCAGTACTTC. Translated, it gives CASSFRGTGENEQYF. The gene calls are TRBV6-5 and TRBJ2-7, with TRBD1 identical over 10 bases. Germline CDR1 reads MNHEY; CDR2 reads SVGAGI. Trimming removed 4 bases from V and 5 bases from J; junction bases left unmatched: 8. CDR3 length: 15 residues.

V usage is TRBV14 and J usage is TRBJ1-6, with 10 positions matching TRBD1. The CDR3 consists of 13 residues. V shed 6 bases, J shed 12 bases, and the junction held 5 bases outside the gene matches. Germline CDR1 is SGHDN and CDR2 is FVKESK. This CDR3 reads CASSSGQGRPLHF. The CDR3 nucleotides are TGTGCCAGCAGTTCGGGACAGGGGAGACCCCTCCACTTT. The full variable domain, in which reference TRBV14 and TRBJ1-6 provide the parts outside the CDR3, is EAGVTQFPSHSVIEKGQTVTLRCDPISGHDNLYWYRRVMGKEIKFLLHFVKESKQDESGMPNNRFLAERTGGTYSTLKVQPAELEDSGVYFCASSSGQGRPLHFGNGTRLTVT.

The J gene is TRBJ2-1, the V gene TRBV29-1; D call uncertain. V was shortened by 5 bases and J by 5 bases, with 4 bases between the two germline ends. CDR1 and CDR2 (germline): SQVTM, ANQGSEA. CDR3 size: 10 residues. The CDR3 sequence: CSVQNNEQFF. CDR3 DNA sequence: TGCAGCGTTCAGAACAATGAGCAGTTCTTC.

This chain links TRBV27 with TRBJ1-1, with D perhaps matching TRBD1 (5 bases). V lost 5 bases and J 0 bases, leaving 7 bases between the germline ends. Germline CDR1 and CDR2: MNHEY and SMNVEV (reference sequence). The length of the CDR3 is 13 residues. The CDR3 coding sequence is TGTGCCAGCAGTCCGACAGTGAACACTGAAGCTTTCTTT. Translated, it gives CASSPTVNTEAFF.

The chain couples TRBV1 to TRBJ2-4; TRBD2, the table's D call, was not compared with the DNA. TRBV1 is a pseudogene locus. The CDR3 runs 18 residues. CDR3 coding DNA: TGCACCAGCAGCCAAGATGAGGGTGGGGGGGGGAGAAAAAACATTCAGTACTTC. Its protein product is CTSSQDEGGGGRKNIQYF.

The chain joins TRBV28 to TRBJ1-1, with D perhaps matching TRBD1 (5 bases). The CDR3 spans 12 residues. Trimming removed 5 bases at V and 11 bases at J, with 15 bases between. Germline lookup yields CDR1 MDHEN and CDR2 SYDVKM. CDR3 bases: TGTGCCAGCAGTCCAGGCGGGGGAGTGGCTTTCTTT. As protein: CASSPGGGVAFF.

This clone was counted between two and nine times. V usage is TRBV29-1 and J usage is TRBJ1-1; 10 bases match TRBD1. Germline V lookup: CDR1 SQVTM, CDR2 ANQGSEA. The CDR3 totals 13 residues. The J segment lost 6 bases and the V segment lost 7 bases, leaving 8 bases of the junction unmatched. The CDR3 is CSAYRDRGSEAFF. The DNA of the CDR3 is TGCAGCGCTTACCGGGACAGGGGCTCTGAAGCTTTCTTT.

The chain is built from TRBV18 and TRBJ1-5; D is perhaps TRBD1 (6 bases). Germline V gives CDR1 KGHSH, CDR2 LQKENI. This CDR3 contains 16 residues. V shed 3 bases and J shed 3 bases, with 15 bases lying between them. The CDR3 DNA sequence: TGTGCCAGCTCACCTGTTGGCGGGGGGCCCAATCAGCCCCAGCATTTT. It encodes CASSPVGGGPNQPQHF.

The chain combines TRBV28 with TRBJ2-6, with D maybe TRBD2 (6 bases). Trimming left V 5 bases short and J 1 base short, with 12 bases between. CDR1 is MDHEN and CDR2 is SYDVKM in the germline V gene. The CDR3 is 16 residues long. CDR3 in DNA: TGTGCCAGCAGTGCACCCCGGGGGTCTGGGGCCAACGTCCTGACTTTC. Translation gives CASSAPRGSGANVLTF.

The chain recombines TRBV4-3 with TRBJ1-1; a possible D gene is TRBD1 (5 bases). The CDR3 runs to 14 residues. CDR1 and CDR2 from the germline V gene are LGHNA and YSLEER. V was clipped by 1 base and J by 2 bases, with 8 bases between them. Here the CDR3 DNA reads TGCGCCAGCAGCCAAGTGACAGTAAACACTGAAGCTTTCTTT. Protein: CASSQVTVNTEAFF.

The gene calls are TRBV6-5 and TRBJ1-2, with TRBD1 matching 9 bases. Germline assignment: CDR1 MNHEY and CDR2 SVGAGI. The CDR3 length is 15 residues. With 5 bases clipped from V and 8 bases from J, the junction kept 12 bases outside the gene matches. CDR3 DNA: TGTGCCAGCAGTACTCGACAGGGGGGCGGGTCGGGCTACACCTTC. The encoded protein is CASSTRQGGGSGYTF.

V is TRBV10-1 and J is TRBJ1-2; 7 nucleotides agree with TRBD1. From germline, CDR1 is WNHNN and CDR2 SYGVQD (reference sequence). Losses at the gene ends were 3 bases for V and 8 bases for J; bases not matched to a gene: 6. CDR3 length: 13 amino acids. CDR3 DNA sequence: TGCGCCAGCAGTGATCGGGCGACAGGGGGCTACACCTTC. Protein: CASSDRATGGYTF.

This chain uses TRBV13 with TRBJ2-1; 8 positions agree with TRBD2. The CDR3 has 16 residues. The V and J ends lost 0 bases and 6 bases, in that order; junction bases with no gene match: 7. Germline assignment: CDR1 PRHDT and CDR2 FYEKMQ (reference sequence). The CDR3 DNA reads as TGTGCCAGCAGCTTAGGCTTAGGACTAGCCCCCAATGAGCAGTTCTTC. The encoded protein is CASSLGLGLAPNEQFF.

This clone was recorded a few times. The chain recombines TRBV19 with TRBJ1-5; D is perhaps TRBD1 (5 bases). Trimming pared 1 base from V and 0 bases from J, leaving 7 bases between. CDR1 and CDR2 (germline): LNHDA, SQIVND (reference sequence). This CDR3 comprises 15 residues. In nucleotides, the CDR3 is TGTGCCAGTAGTATAGGACAGCCTAGCAATCAGCCCCAGCATTTT. Its protein product is CASSIGQPSNQPQHF. Full variable domain (missing parts from reference TRBV19 and TRBJ1-5): DGGITQSPKYLFRKEGQNVTLSCEQNLNHDAMYWYRQDPGQGLRLIYYSQIVNDFQKGDIAEGYSVSREKKESFPLTVTSAQKNPTAFYLCASSIGQPSNQPQHFGDGTRLSIL.

The CDR3 nucleotides read TGCGCCAGCAGCTTGGGGGACAGGCCGAATCAGCCCCAGCATTTT. It encodes CASSLGDRPNQPQHF. This sequence joins TRBV5-1 and TRBJ1-5, with 8 bases fitting TRBD1. J was trimmed by 4 bases and V by 0 bases; bases with no gene match: 3. CDR3 length: 15 amino acids. Germline CDR1 reads SGHRS; CDR2 reads YFSETQ.

The genes are TRBV15 and TRBJ2-7; a weak D match, TRBD1 (6 bases). The CDR3 totals 12 residues. The V and J ends lost 8 bases and 5 bases respectively, with 13 bases between them. In germline, CDR1 is LNHNV, CDR2 YYDKDF (reference sequence). The CDR3 nucleotides are TGTGCCACCCGGGCAGGGGTAAACGAGCAGTACTTC. It encodes CATRAGVNEQYF.

The chain is built from TRBV7-9 and TRBJ2-5; 8 positions match TRBD1. The trim removed 4 bases at V and 11 bases at J, leaving 15 bases unmatched. Germline loops: CDR1 SEHNR, CDR2 FQNEAQ (reference sequence). CDR3 length equals 15 residues. Here the CDR3 reads CASSSPPPTGEEQYF. As DNA, the CDR3 is TGTGCCAGCAGCTCGCCCCCACCGACAGGGGAAGAGCAGTACTTC.

To note about this clone: Since the CDR3 does not end with the conserved phenylalanine or tryptophan, this likely comes from a read error. V and J are TRBV4-2 and TRBJ1-2, with 8 bases fitting TRBD1. Unmatched junction bases numbered 11, after V lost 6 bases and J lost 8 bases. CDR1 is LGHNA, CDR2 YNFKEQ, per germline. The CDR3 contains 14 residues. CDR3 amino acids: CASRRIGQGGGYTS. The CDR3 bases are TGTGCCAGCAGACGAATAGGACAGGGAGGAGGCTACACCTCC.